These T cell receptor beta chains were read from a single sample in a study of blood T cell repertoires in COVID-19. The assay was immunoSEQ multiplex PCR, and TCRdb's table has in-frame clones only and misses some. The data show about 49,000 clones, 81% seen once. The sequenced sample consisted of peripheral blood. Every receptor here comes from an elderly woman with COVID-19, enrolled during active disease. The CDR3 runs from the conserved cysteine through the conserved F or W. Fields, in order: D gene, clone size, J gene, V gene, CDR3 protein, CDR3 DNA. A D gene is named only where the DNA matches it firmly. A clone size is listed for some rows: how often the clone was seen (once, few, many), or a class if it is expanded.

- | - | TRBJ2-3 | TRBV5-6 | CASSPLRLTNTDTQYF | TGTGCCAGCAGCCCGCTGCGTCTTACGAACACAGATACGCAGTATTTT
- | once | TRBJ2-2 | TRBV28 | CASSPGISTGELFF | TGTGCCAGCAGCCCAGGGATTAGCACCGGGGAGCTGTTTTTT
TRBD1 | - | TRBJ2-7 | TRBV20-1 | CSANRDREQYF | TGCAGTGCCAACCGGGACAGGGAGCAGTACTTC
- | - | TRBJ2-7 | TRBV10-3 | CAISESSWEPYEQYF | TGTGCCATCAGTGAGTCGAGTTGGGAGCCCTACGAGCAGTACTTC
- | - | TRBJ1-3 | TRBV6-1 | CASSGVGGSSGNTIYF | TGTGCCAGCAGTGGGGTCGGGGGGAGCTCTGGAAACACCATATATTTT
- | - | TRBJ2-7 | TRBV19 | CASSIRRGGEQYF | TGTGCCAGTAGTATCCGCAGGGGTGGCGAGCAGTACTTC
TRBD2 | - | TRBJ2-7 | TRBV11-2 | CASSQLAGVAIYEQYF | TGTGCCAGCAGCCAATTAGCGGGAGTAGCAATCTACGAGCAGTACTTC
- | many | TRBJ1-2 | TRBV6-5 | CASSYSPGNYGYTF | TGTGCCAGCAGTTACTCTCCAGGGAACTATGGCTACACCTTC
TRBD2 | - | TRBJ2-5 | TRBV5-6 | CASSVGTSEGQETQYF | TGTGCCAGCAGCGTCGGGACTAGCGAGGGCCAAGAGACCCAGTACTTC
TRBD2 | - | TRBJ2-5 | TRBV28 | CASRGTSGHPRETQYF | TGTGCCAGCAGGGGAACTAGCGGGCACCCGAGGGAGACCCAGTACTTC
- | few | TRBJ1-1 | TRBV29-1 | CSVEVNPGTEAFF | TGCAGCGTTGAAGTAAATCCGGGCACTGAAGCTTTCTTT
- | - | TRBJ2-7 | TRBV7-2 | CASSPFYEQYF | TGTGCCAGCAGCCCGTTCTACGAGCAGTACTTC
- | - | TRBJ2-5 | TRBV9 | CASSVFPQETQYF | TGTGCCAGCAGCGTATTCCCGCAAGAGACCCAGTACTTC